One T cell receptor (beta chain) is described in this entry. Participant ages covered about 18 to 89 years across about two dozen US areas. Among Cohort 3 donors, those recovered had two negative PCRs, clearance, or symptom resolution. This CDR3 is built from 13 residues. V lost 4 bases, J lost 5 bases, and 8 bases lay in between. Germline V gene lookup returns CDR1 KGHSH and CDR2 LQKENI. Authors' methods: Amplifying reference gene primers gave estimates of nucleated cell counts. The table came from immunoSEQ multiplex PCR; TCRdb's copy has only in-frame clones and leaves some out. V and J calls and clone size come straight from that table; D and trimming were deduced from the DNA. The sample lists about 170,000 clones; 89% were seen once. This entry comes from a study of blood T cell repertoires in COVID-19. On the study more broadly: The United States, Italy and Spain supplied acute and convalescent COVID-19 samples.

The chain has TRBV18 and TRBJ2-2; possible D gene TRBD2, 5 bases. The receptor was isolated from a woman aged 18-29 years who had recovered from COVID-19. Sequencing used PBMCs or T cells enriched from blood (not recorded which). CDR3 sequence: CASSRTGTGELFF. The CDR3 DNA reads TGTGCCAGCTCACGCACGGGGACCGGGGAGCTGTTTTTT.